The 30 T cell receptor beta chains given below trace back to one sample, sequenced in a study of human T cells and chemical hapten exposure. TCRdb redid the calling of the RACE reads with MiXCR, one entry per CDR3 protein. The sample has 35,000 to 50,000 distinct CDR3 sequences, 3.7% seen once. Time point specified: healthy volunteer bleed at 6 weeks. Sequencing started from total RNA isolated from unfractionated whole blood. The sequencing sample was made of whole blood. All receptors derive from a human donor in good health. Some clones in this sample may be carry-over from other donors' samples.

This clonotype was observed many times. This chain uses TRBV6-5 with TRBJ2-7; TRBD2 matches 9 bases. Germline CDR1 and CDR2: MNHEY and SVGAGI. V lost 1 base and J lost 3; bases outside the gene matches: 4. There are 15 residues in the CDR3. The CDR3 spells CASSYWSGRIYEQYF. CDR3 DNA: TGTGCCAGCAGTTACTGGAGCGGGAGGATCTACGAGCAGTACTTC.

V and J are TRBV2 and TRBJ2-6; 10 nucleotides agree with TRBD1. In germline, CDR1 is SNHLY, CDR2 FYNNEI. The CDR3 runs to 18 residues. V shed 5 bases and J 0 bases; nucleotides not matched to a gene: 7. DNA of the CDR3: TGTGCCAGCAGTCTCCGGACAGGGGGGGGCTCTGGGGCCAACGTCCTGACTTTC. Translated, it gives CASSLRTGGGSGANVLTF. Supplemented by reference TRBV2 and TRBJ2-6, the full variable domain reads EPEVTQTPSHQVTQMGQEVILRCVPISNHLYFYWYRQILGQKVEFLVSFYNNEISEKSEIFDDQFSVERPDGSNFTLKIRSTKLEDSAMYFCASSLRTGGGSGANVLTFGAGSRLTVL.

Only a few counts were recorded for this clonotype. The chain combines TRBV3-1 with TRBJ2-7; no reliable D call. Germline assignment: CDR1 LGHDT and CDR2 YNNKEL (reference sequence). The CDR3 is made up of 12 amino acids. V shed 1 base and J shed 6 bases, with 7 bases lying between them. The CDR3 DNA reads as TGTGCCAGCAGCCAAGGACCCGGCGAGCAGTACTTC. Translation: CASSQGPGEQYF.

This clonotype occurred a few times. The gene calls are TRBV7-8 and TRBJ2-1, with 7 nucleotides matching TRBD2. This CDR3 has 15 residues. CDR1 is SGHVS and CDR2 is FQNEAQ in the germline V gene. V was clipped by 1 base and J by 7 bases; unmatched bases: 7. The CDR3: CASSLGRELRNEQFF. As DNA, the CDR3 is TGTGCCAGCAGCTTAGGGCGGGAGTTGAGGAATGAGCAGTTCTTC.

This clonotype was found many times. This sequence joins TRBV29-1 and TRBJ1-2; unclear D gene. Trimming stripped 1 base from V and 6 bases from J, with 9 bases between. The CDR3 sequence is 12 residues long. Germline V gene sequence: CDR1 SQVTM, CDR2 ANQGSEA. CDR3 DNA sequence: TGCAGCGTTGAAGGCACGCGGGATGGCTACACCTTC. Its protein is CSVEGTRDGYTF.

This clonotype was observed at least ten times. The J gene is TRBJ2-5, the V gene TRBV30; 12 bases align to TRBD2. V shed 2 bases and J 5 bases; nucleotides not matched to a gene: 3. This CDR3 is 14 amino acids long. The germline V gene encodes CDR1 GTSNPN and CDR2 SVGIG (reference sequence). The CDR3 DNA follows: TGTGCCTGGAGTAAACTAGCGGGAGGCGAGACCCAGTACTTC. Its protein is CAWSKLAGGETQYF.

This clonotype was counted at least ten times. The chain recombines TRBV12-3 or TRBV12-4 with TRBJ2-3; D gene unclear. The CDR3 is 10 residues long. The ends were cut back, 6 bases at V and 6 bases at J, with 4 bases in the middle. DNA of the CDR3: TGTGCCAGCAGGGAGGATACGCAGTATTTT. Translation gives CASREDTQYF.

This clonotype showed up many times. V is TRBV4-1 and J is TRBJ1-5; possible D gene TRBD1, 6 bases. With 0 bases removed from V and 7 bases from J, the gap between germline ends came to 7 bases. Germline V gene sequence: CDR1 MGHRA, CDR2 YSYEKL. The CDR3 has 13 amino acids. This CDR3 reads CASSQEGAQPQHF. DNA for the CDR3: TGCGCCAGCAGCCAAGAGGGGGCGCAGCCCCAGCATTTT.

This clonotype has a count of ten or more. The chain uses TRBV29-1 and TRBJ1-3; possibly TRBD1 for D (5 bases). This CDR3 region has 14 residues. Per the germline V gene, CDR1 is SQVTM and CDR2 is ANQGSEA. The V end lost 8 bases, the J end lost 0 bases, and 14 bases lay between the germline ends. DNA of the CDR3: TGCAGCACCCGGGACGCGAACTCTGGAAACACCATATATTTT. Protein product: CSTRDANSGNTIYF.

In its sample, this clonotype was seen many times. V is TRBV29-1 and J is TRBJ2-7; D may match TRBD1 or TRBD2 (6 bases each). There are 15 residues in the CDR3. V was cut by 4 bases and J by 9 bases, with 25 bases left in between. In germline, CDR1 is SQVTM, CDR2 ANQGSEA. CDR3 amino acids: CSVVKGEEGRVRQYF. The CDR3, as DNA: TGCAGCGTTGTAAAGGGGGAGGAGGGACGAGTGCGGCAGTACTTC.

This clonotype was counted many times. The rearrangement uses TRBV29-1 and TRBJ1-5; D might be TRBD1 (5 bases). Deletions cut 7 bases from V and 0 bases from J, with 25 bases between. The V gene's germline CDR1 is SQVTM and CDR2 ANQGSEA. CDR3 length equals 18 residues. CDR3 region: CSGGPGRFPDHSNQPQHF. CDR3 nucleotides: TGCAGCGGTGGACCGGGACGCTTTCCGGATCATAGCAATCAGCCCCAGCATTTT.

This clonotype was detected only a few times. The V gene is TRBV5-1, the J gene TRBJ2-5, with D hard to call. CDR3 length: 14 amino acids. Trimming pared 3 bases from V and 1 base from J, leaving 10 bases between. CDR1 and CDR2 from the germline V gene are SGHRS and YFSETQ. The CDR3 protein is CASSSTTFQETQYF. The CDR3 DNA follows: TGCGCCAGCAGCTCGACCACCTTCCAAGAGACCCAGTACTTC.

This chain links TRBV6-5 with TRBJ2-3; D ambiguous. Germline CDR1 reads MNHEY; CDR2 reads SVGAGI. The germline V and J ends were trimmed by 0 bases and 2 bases, with 12 bases remaining between them. The CDR3 loop spans 16 amino acids. The chain's CDR3 is CASSYSPGPYTDTQYF. Here the CDR3 DNA reads TGTGCCAGCAGTTACTCCCCGGGTCCTTACACAGATACGCAGTATTTT.

The table lists this clonotype with many counts. V is TRBV5-1 and J is TRBJ2-3; D is unclear. The CDR3 is 12 amino acids. Trimming took 0 bases from V and 5 from J, leaving 4 bases between them. Germline CDR1 and CDR2: SGHRS and YFSETQ. CDR3 coding DNA: TGCGCCAGCAGCTTGGCATTAGATACGCAGTATTTT. This sequence encodes CASSLALDTQYF.

This clonotype was seen at least ten times. The V call is TRBV7-3, the J call TRBJ1-1, with D uncertain. Deletions cut 5 bases from V and 1 base from J, with 11 bases between. CDR1 is SGHTA, CDR2 FQGTGA, per germline. CDR3 size: 14 residues. DNA of the CDR3: TGTGCCAGCAGCCGCAGCGGCACGAACACTGAAGCTTTCTTT. It codes for CASSRSGTNTEAFF.

This clonotype was counted ten times or more. The chain joins TRBV7-9 to TRBJ2-7; D ambiguous. V was pared by 3 bases and J by 7 bases, with 16 bases between. The CDR3 covers 14 residues. The germline CDR1 and CDR2 sequences are SEHNR and FQNEAQ (reference sequence). The CDR3, as DNA: TGTGCCAGCAGCTTGCTTCCGGATCTTGGGGAGCAGTACTTC. Protein: CASSLLPDLGEQYF.

The chain links TRBV18 to TRBJ1-3; perhaps TRBD1 as D (5 bases). Germline V gene sequence: CDR1 KGHSH, CDR2 LQKENI. CDR3 length equals 14 residues. Deletions cut 6 bases from V and 2 bases from J, with 11 bases between. DNA for the CDR3: TGTGCCAGCTCTCTCCGGGGACCTGGAAACACCATATATTTT. Residues: CASSLRGPGNTIYF.

The sample holds many counts of this clonotype. J is TRBJ1-1 and V is TRBV9, with D hard to call. Germline V gene lookup returns CDR1 SGDLS and CDR2 YYNGEE. This CDR3 spans 12 amino acids. Trimming shortened V by 4 bases and J by 8 bases, and 12 bases separated the two germline ends. In nucleotides, the CDR3 is TGTGCCAGCAGCCCCTTAGGTACGGAAGCTTTCTTT. Translated: CASSPLGTEAFF.

Many counts were recorded for this clonotype. The chain employs TRBV28 and TRBJ1-1; no clear D. Trimming removed 7 bases from V and 6 bases from J, with 21 bases in between. The CDR3 is 15 amino acids. The germline V gene has CDR1 MDHEN and CDR2 SYDVKM. The CDR3 bases are TGTGCCAGCAACTCGCGGGGTCGTACGGACGCTGAAGCTTTCTTT. Translation: CASNSRGRTDAEAFF.

This clonotype was seen many times. The chain combines TRBV6-6 with TRBJ2-2; D possibly matches TRBD1 or TRBD2 (6 bases each). Germline V lookup: CDR1 MNHNY, CDR2 SVGAGI (reference sequence). CDR3 length: 16 amino acids. Trimming took 5 bases from V and 6 from J, leaving 19 bases between them. This CDR3 reads CASSPGWGRDAGELFF. Here the CDR3 DNA reads TGTGCCAGCAGTCCCGGTTGGGGGCGGGATGCCGGGGAGCTGTTTTTT.

In this sample, this clonotype turned up many times. This CDR3 reads CATSASLVNQPQHF. CDR3 nucleotides: TGTGCCACCAGTGCATCACTTGTAAATCAGCCCCAGCATTTT. This chain uses TRBV24-1 with TRBJ1-5; D is undetermined. Trimming left V 5 bases short and J 4 bases short, with 11 bases between. The germline V gene encodes CDR1 KGHDR and CDR2 SFDVKD. There are 14 residues in the CDR3.

This clonotype was counted many times. The J gene is TRBJ2-7, the V gene TRBV12-3 or TRBV12-4; 9 bases line up with TRBD2. This CDR3 contains 15 residues. Losses at the gene ends were 1 base for V and 2 bases for J; bases not matched to a gene: 3. The CDR3 DNA reads as TGTGCCAGCAGTTTAGGGGCTAGCGGGACCTACGAGCAGTACTTC. This translates into CASSLGASGTYEQYF.

The rearrangement uses TRBV27 and TRBJ2-3; D unresolved. The CDR3 spans 14 residues. Germline V gene lookup returns CDR1 MNHEY and CDR2 SMNVEV (reference sequence). V was trimmed by 7 bases and J by 5 bases, leaving 16 bases between them. CDR3: CASTPGVSGDTQYF. CDR3 nucleotide sequence: TGTGCCAGCACCCCTGGGGTATCGGGAGATACGCAGTATTTT.

This clonotype was seen repeatedly, ten times or more. The rearrangement links TRBV28 to TRBJ2-3, with 8 bases identical to TRBD2. Germline CDR1 and CDR2: MDHEN and SYDVKM. V shed 6 bases and J 2 bases; nucleotides not matched to a gene: 25. The CDR3 is made up of 21 amino acids. The CDR3 DNA reads as TGTGCCAGCAGCCCCTCCGCCAGGAGACCGAGCGGGAGTCGATTCACAGATACGCAGTATTTT. Translating it yields CASSPSARRPSGSRFTDTQYF.

This clonotype was seen more than once but under ten times. The chain is built from TRBV6-5 and TRBJ1-5, with TRBD1 as a possible D gene (6 bases). Trimming stripped 0 bases from V and 2 bases from J, with 8 bases between. The CDR3 loop spans 15 amino acids. Germline V gene sequence: CDR1 MNHEY, CDR2 SVGAGI. DNA of the CDR3: TGTGCCAGCAGTTACTCAGCAGGGGGCAATCAGCCCCAGCATTTT. Amino acid sequence: CASSYSAGGNQPQHF.

This clonotype was counted between two and nine times. The chain links TRBV7-9 to TRBJ1-2; D is uncertain. Trimming took off 0 bases at V and 8 bases at J, with 7 bases between the two ends. Per the germline V gene, CDR1 is SEHNR and CDR2 is FQNEAQ (reference sequence). This CDR3 is built from 12 residues. For the CDR3, the DNA is TGTGCCAGCAGCTTAGCGCGGAGGGGCTACACCTTC. Translation gives CASSLARRGYTF. The complete variable domain, with remaining parts taken from reference TRBV7-9 and TRBJ1-2, reads DTGVSQNPRHKITKRGQNVTFRCDPISEHNRLYWYRQTLGQGPEFLTYFQNEAQLEKSRLLSDRFSAERPKGSFSTLEIQRTEQGDSAMYLCASSLARRGYTFGSGTRLTVV.

This clonotype was seen a few times. The V gene is TRBV2, the J gene TRBJ1-1, with 10 bases matching TRBD1. This CDR3 is 15 amino acids long. Germline V CDR1 and CDR2: SNHLY, FYNNEI. With V trimmed by 7 bases and J by 0 bases, 5 bases remained unmatched. CDR3 nucleotides: TGTGCCAGCACTGGGACAGGGGCCGTGAACACTGAAGCTTTCTTT. Translating gives CASTGTGAVNTEAFF.

This clonotype has only a few counts. The chain is built from TRBV12-3 or TRBV12-4 and TRBJ1-4; a possible D gene is TRBD1 (6 bases). This CDR3 has 17 residues. V was shortened by 5 bases and J by 0 bases, with 16 bases between the two germline ends. The chain's CDR3 is CASSTTGKLATNEKLFF. DNA of the CDR3: TGTGCCAGCAGTACAACAGGGAAACTTGCAACTAATGAAAAACTGTTTTTT.

This clonotype was seen repeatedly, ten times or more. V is TRBV15 and J is TRBJ2-1, with 11 bases aligning to TRBD2. After removal of 5 bases from V and 7 bases from J, the junction contained 10 bases not matched to a gene. The CDR3 contains 16 residues. In germline, CDR1 is LNHNV, CDR2 YYDKDF (reference sequence). CDR3 sequence: CATSRLHTSGSNEQFF. For the CDR3, the DNA is TGTGCCACCAGCCGCCTCCACACTAGCGGGAGTAATGAGCAGTTCTTC.

This clonotype was seen repeatedly, ten times or more. The CDR3 bases are TGTGCCAGCAGTTTACAGGGGGGATTGCAAGAGACCCAGTACTTC. Translated, it gives CASSLQGGLQETQYF. The J gene is TRBJ2-5, the V gene TRBV28, with TRBD1 as a possible D gene (7 bases). The CDR3 is made up of 15 amino acids. V was shortened by 2 bases and J by 2 bases, with 12 bases between the two germline ends. Germline CDR1 MDHEN, CDR2 SYDVKM.